This is a list of T cell receptor beta chains from one sample in a study of blood T cell repertoires in COVID-19. Method: immunoSEQ multiplex PCR; TCRdb's copy keeps in-frame clones and lacks some. The sample yields 150,000 or so clones, 65% to 90% seen once. The sequenced sample was peripheral blood. Every receptor here comes from a man in his 60s with acute or convalescent COVID-19. Each CDR3 is given with its conserved first and last residue. Fields, in order: D gene, J gene, clone size, V gene, CDR3 DNA, CDR3 protein. The D gene is left open where the match is weak. Clone size appears in some rows only: once, few, many, or a class for an expanded clone.

D gene: TRBD1
J gene: TRBJ1-4
clone size: once
V gene: TRBV24-1
CDR3 DNA: TGTGCCACCCAAGGGGACAGGGGATCTGATAATGAAAAACTGTTTTTT
CDR3 protein: CATQGDRGSDNEKLFF

D gene: .
J gene: TRBJ2-3
clone size: .
V gene: TRBV5-1
CDR3 DNA: TGCGCCAGCAGCTTGGGGGACATACCAGATACGCAGTATTTT
CDR3 protein: CASSLGDIPDTQYF

D gene: .
J gene: TRBJ2-7
clone size: .
V gene: TRBV28
CDR3 DNA: TGTGCCAGCAGTTCCCAACTACACATGCGGGGTGGGGTTTACGAGCAGTACTTC
CDR3 protein: CASSSQLHMRGGVYEQYF

D gene: TRBD1
J gene: TRBJ2-7
clone size: .
V gene: TRBV20-1
CDR3 DNA: TGCAGTGCGAGTCCCGGGACAGGGGTTTCCTACGAGCAGTACTTC
CDR3 protein: CSASPGTGVSYEQYF

D gene: .
J gene: TRBJ2-7
clone size: .
V gene: TRBV5-1
CDR3 DNA: TGCGCCAGCAGCTTAGGGCAGGGGGGCTACGAGCAGTACTTC
CDR3 protein: CASSLGQGGYEQYF

D gene: TRBD2
J gene: TRBJ2-3
clone size: .
V gene: TRBV5-1
CDR3 DNA: TGCGCCAGCAGCCTCAACCCAGCGGGAGTGCAAGATACGCAGTATTTT
CDR3 protein: CASSLNPAGVQDTQYF

D gene: TRBD1
J gene: TRBJ1-2
clone size: .
V gene: TRBV5-1
CDR3 DNA: TGCGCCAGCAGCCAGATGACAGGGTCCTATGGCTACACCTTC
CDR3 protein: CASSQMTGSYGYTF

D gene: .
J gene: TRBJ2-3
clone size: .
V gene: TRBV5-4
CDR3 DNA: TGTGCCAGCAGCTCTCGGGGGGCGCGGACAGATACGCAGTATTTT
CDR3 protein: CASSSRGARTDTQYF

D gene: TRBD1
J gene: TRBJ1-5
clone size: few
V gene: TRBV28
CDR3 DNA: TGTGCCAGCAGTGCGACAGGGGGCCGCCCCTATAGCAATCAGCCCCAGCATTTT
CDR3 protein: CASSATGGRPYSNQPQHF

D gene: TRBD1
J gene: TRBJ2-5
clone size: few
V gene: TRBV28
CDR3 DNA: TGTGCCAGCAGTTTAGGGACAGGGTGGGGAGAGACCCAGTACTTC
CDR3 protein: CASSLGTGWGETQYF

D gene: TRBD2
J gene: TRBJ2-7
clone size: .
V gene: TRBV5-5
CDR3 DNA: TGTGCCAGCGGGTTGGCGGGAGCGACCTACGAGCAGTACTTC
CDR3 protein: CASGLAGATYEQYF

D gene: TRBD1
J gene: TRBJ1-3
clone size: .
V gene: TRBV4-1
CDR3 DNA: TGCGCCAGCAGCCAAAACCCGGACAGGGCTGGAAACACCATATATTTT
CDR3 protein: CASSQNPDRAGNTIYF

D gene: TRBD2
J gene: TRBJ2-1
clone size: .
V gene: TRBV18
CDR3 DNA: TGTGCCAGCTCACCACTGCGGGGGACCTACAATGAGCAGTTCTTC
CDR3 protein: CASSPLRGTYNEQFF

D gene: TRBD1
J gene: TRBJ1-2
clone size: .
V gene: TRBV7-2
CDR3 DNA: TGTGCCAGCAGCTTAGGGGGGGACAGGGGAAACACCTTC
CDR3 protein: CASSLGGDRGNTF

D gene: .
J gene: TRBJ2-1
clone size: few
V gene: TRBV5-1
CDR3 DNA: TGCGCCAGCAGCTTCACCGGGGGCAATGAGCAGTTCTTC
CDR3 protein: CASSFTGGNEQFF

D gene: .
J gene: TRBJ2-7
clone size: few
V gene: TRBV2
CDR3 DNA: TGTGCCAGCAGTGACAGGGCTCACGAGCAGTACTTC
CDR3 protein: CASSDRAHEQYF

D gene: TRBD1
J gene: TRBJ2-2
clone size: .
V gene: TRBV7-2
CDR3 DNA: TGTGCCAGCAGCTTAAGAACGGACAGGGCGAACACCGGGGAGCTGTTTTTT
CDR3 protein: CASSLRTDRANTGELFF

D gene: TRBD2
J gene: TRBJ2-4
clone size: .
V gene: TRBV14
CDR3 DNA: TGTGCCAGCAGCCATCTGGGAGCGGGGGAAAACATTCAGTACTTC
CDR3 protein: CASSHLGAGENIQYF

D gene: .
J gene: TRBJ1-1
clone size: .
V gene: TRBV28
CDR3 DNA: TGTGCCAGCAGGCAGACAGGTAGGGGGACTGAAGCTTTCTTT
CDR3 protein: CASRQTGRGTEAFF

D gene: .
J gene: TRBJ1-5
clone size: .
V gene: TRBV5-1
CDR3 DNA: TGCGCCAGCAGCCCGGCGGGTGAGAGCAATCAGCCCCAGCATTTT
CDR3 protein: CASSPAGESNQPQHF

D gene: .
J gene: TRBJ1-3
clone size: few
V gene: TRBV6-5
CDR3 DNA: TGTGCCAGCAGACCGACAGGAATTGGATCGATATATTTT
CDR3 protein: CASRPTGIGSIYF

D gene: .
J gene: TRBJ2-3
clone size: .
V gene: TRBV19
CDR3 DNA: TGTGCCAGTAGTATAAACACCGCGGCCCCAGATACGCAGTATTTT
CDR3 protein: CASSINTAAPDTQYF

D gene: TRBD2
J gene: TRBJ2-1
clone size: .
V gene: TRBV5-1
CDR3 DNA: TGCGCCAGCAGCAGGGGGACTAGCGGGAGTGGATCCTACAATGAGCAGTTCTTC
CDR3 protein: CASSRGTSGSGSYNEQFF

D gene: .
J gene: TRBJ1-5
clone size: .
V gene: TRBV7-9
CDR3 DNA: TGTGCCAGCAGCCCTCGGACAGCAAATCAGCCCCAGCATTTT
CDR3 protein: CASSPRTANQPQHF

D gene: .
J gene: TRBJ2-7
clone size: .
V gene: TRBV23-1
CDR3 DNA: TGCGCCAGCAGTCAATCGGCGGGACAGCAATACGAGCAGTACTTC
CDR3 protein: CASSQSAGQQYEQYF

D gene: TRBD1
J gene: TRBJ1-5
clone size: .
V gene: TRBV27
CDR3 DNA: TGTGCCAGCAGCCCCTGGGACAGTTCTAATCAGCCCCAGCATTTT
CDR3 protein: CASSPWDSSNQPQHF

D gene: .
J gene: TRBJ1-3
clone size: .
V gene: TRBV2
CDR3 DNA: TGTGCCAGCAGTGAAGACACGTTCTCTGGAAACACCATATATTTT
CDR3 protein: CASSEDTFSGNTIYF

D gene: .
J gene: TRBJ1-4
clone size: .
V gene: TRBV5-1
CDR3 DNA: TGCGCCAGCAGCCAAGGGGAATTGGGTGAAAAACTGTTTTTT
CDR3 protein: CASSQGELGEKLFF

D gene: .
J gene: TRBJ1-1
clone size: .
V gene: TRBV2
CDR3 DNA: TGTGCCAGCAGTGCTGAAGCTAGTAGGGCTTTCTTT
CDR3 protein: CASSAEASRAFF

D gene: TRBD2
J gene: TRBJ2-3
clone size: .
V gene: TRBV4-1
CDR3 DNA: TGCGCCAGCAGACCTAGCGGGAGTGGCGCAGATACGCAGTATTTT
CDR3 protein: CASRPSGSGADTQYF

D gene: .
J gene: TRBJ1-5
clone size: .
V gene: TRBV9
CDR3 DNA: TGTGCCAGCGGTCGGGGAACTGAACAGCCCCAGCATTTT
CDR3 protein: CASGRGTEQPQHF

D gene: TRBD1
J gene: TRBJ1-1
clone size: once
V gene: TRBV28
CDR3 DNA: TGTGCCAGCAGGTTAGGGACAGGGGTGGAAGCTTTCTTT
CDR3 protein: CASRLGTGVEAFF